This T cell receptor beta chain was sequenced for a study of identical twins. From germline, CDR1 is SQVTM and CDR2 ANQGSEA. The CDR3 spans 15 residues. The V gene end was trimmed by 6 bases and the J gene end by 7 bases; junction bases not matched to a gene: 17. TCRdb passed the 5' RACE reads through MiXCR, listing each CDR3 protein once. The sample records some 1,600,000 distinct CDR3 sequences, under 35% being singletons. The sequence was obtained from a newborn girl in good health. The sequenced material came from cord blood. The chain has TRBV29-1 and TRBJ2-7, with 8 bases that match TRBD1. The CDR3 DNA reads TGCAGCGTCGGACAGGGTGCGATGGCCTACAATGAGCAGTACTTC. Protein: CSVGQGAMAYNEQYF.